One sample yielded the 3 T cell receptor beta chains listed below, sequenced in a study of blood T cell repertoires in COVID-19. Clones were sequenced by immunoSEQ multiplex PCR, and TCRdb holds only the in-frame ones, with some missing. The sample holds around 300,000 clones, roughly 90% seen once. Sequenced: peripheral blood. These receptors came from a woman in her twenties or thirties with COVID-19, enrolled during active disease.

This clone was seen only a few times. V is TRBV12-3 or TRBV12-4 and J is TRBJ1-5; a possible D gene is TRBD1 (5 bases). CDR3 size: 13 residues. Trimming took 2 bases from V and 9 from J, leaving 11 bases between them. CDR3 DNA: TGTGCCAGCAGTTTAACAGGTGACCCGCCCCAGCATTTT. Protein: CASSLTGDPPQHF.

The chain carries TRBV30 and TRBJ2-5, with D hard to call. This CDR3 region has 12 residues. From germline, CDR1 is GTSNPN and CDR2 SVGIG (reference sequence). V lost 2 bases to trimming and J lost 3 bases, with 7 bases between them. CDR3 bases: TGTGCCTGGAGTTCACTGGAAGAGACCCAGTACTTC. Protein product: CAWSSLEETQYF.

The rearrangement uses TRBV5-1 and TRBJ2-1; 9 nucleotides line up with TRBD2. The CDR3 has 16 residues. V lost 4 bases, J lost 6 bases, and 11 bases stayed unmatched. CDR1 and CDR2 (germline): SGHRS, YFSETQ. The CDR3 loop reads CASSPEVAGALNEQFF. The CDR3 DNA is TGCGCCAGCAGCCCGGAGGTAGCGGGAGCCCTCAATGAGCAGTTCTTC. Together with reference TRBV5-1 and TRBJ2-1, the CDR3 gives the full variable domain: KAGVTQTPRYLIKTRGQQVTLSCSPISGHRSVSWYQQTPGQGLQFLFEYFSETQRNKGNFPGRFSGRQFSNSRSEMNVSTLELGDSALYLCASSPEVAGALNEQFFGPGTRLTVL.